This T cell receptor beta chain is from a study of cytomegalovirus exposure and HLA in healthy donors. In the study overall: For the roughly 370 genotyped donors, about 81% fell within the Caucasian-associated ancestry cluster.

The CDR3 is 14 residues long. The V end was cut by 4 bases, the J end by 6 bases, with 15 bases between. CDR1 is MDHEN, CDR2 SYDVKM, per germline. The PCR made use of 60 Vbeta and 13 Jbeta primers. TCRdb keeps only in-frame clones here, not all; method: immunoSEQ multiplex PCR. The sample holds some 120,000 clones, approximately 89% seen once. Findings and caveats of the study: In vitro work confirmed that a few CMV-associated chains recognize CMV antigens. A later analysis reportedly found that, within productive TCRs, an Asian-associated ancestry cluster had fewer N-insertions than the mean observed across the approximately 690 donors.

Notes on this clone: Its target is not known.

What was sequenced was PBMCs. V and J are TRBV28 and TRBJ2-5; tentatively, D is TRBD1 (6 bases). The clonotype was recovered from a woman in her thirties in good health and CMV-seropositive. CDR3 nucleotide sequence: TGTGCCAGCAGTTCGCGTGGGCAGGGGCAGACCCAGTACTTC. Encoded protein: CASSSRGQGQTQYF.